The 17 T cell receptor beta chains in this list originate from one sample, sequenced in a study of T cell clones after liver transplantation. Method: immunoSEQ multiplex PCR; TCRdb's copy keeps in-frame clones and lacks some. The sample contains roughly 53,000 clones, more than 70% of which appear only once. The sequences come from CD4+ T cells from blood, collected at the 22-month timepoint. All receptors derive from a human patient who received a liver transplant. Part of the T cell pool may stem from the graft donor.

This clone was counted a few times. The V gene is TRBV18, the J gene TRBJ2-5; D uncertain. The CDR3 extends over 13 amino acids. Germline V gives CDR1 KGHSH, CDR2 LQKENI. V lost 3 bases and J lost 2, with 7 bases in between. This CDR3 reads CASSPSQQETQYF. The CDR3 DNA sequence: TGTGCCAGCTCACCGTCTCAACAAGAGACCCAGTACTTC.

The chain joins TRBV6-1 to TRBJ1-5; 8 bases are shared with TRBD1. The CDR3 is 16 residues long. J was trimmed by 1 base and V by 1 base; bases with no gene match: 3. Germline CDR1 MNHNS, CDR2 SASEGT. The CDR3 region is CASSEGWTGSNQPQHF. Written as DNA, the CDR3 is TGTGCCAGCAGTGAAGGGTGGACAGGGAGCAATCAGCCCCAGCATTTT.

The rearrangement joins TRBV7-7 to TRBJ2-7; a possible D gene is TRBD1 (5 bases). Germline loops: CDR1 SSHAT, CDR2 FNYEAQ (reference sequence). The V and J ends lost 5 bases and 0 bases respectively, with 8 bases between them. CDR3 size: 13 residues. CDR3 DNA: TGTGCCAGCAGCCCACAGGCCTCCTACGAGCAGTACTTC. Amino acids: CASSPQASYEQYF. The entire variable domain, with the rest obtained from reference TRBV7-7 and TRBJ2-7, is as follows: GAGVSQSPRYKVTKRGQDVTLRCDPISSHATLYWYQQALGQGPEFLTYFNYEAQPDKSGLPSDRFSAERPEGSISTLTIQRTEQRDSAMYRCASSPQASYEQYFGPGTRLTVT.

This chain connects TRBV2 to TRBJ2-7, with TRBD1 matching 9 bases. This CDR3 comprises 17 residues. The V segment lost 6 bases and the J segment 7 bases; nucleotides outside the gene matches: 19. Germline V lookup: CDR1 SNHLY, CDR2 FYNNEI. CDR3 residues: CASRTGGLRDRAREQYF. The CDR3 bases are TGTGCCAGCAGGACCGGGGGCCTGCGGGACAGGGCAAGGGAGCAGTACTTC. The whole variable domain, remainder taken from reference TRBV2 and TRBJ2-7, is EPEVTQTPSHQVTQMGQEVILRCVPISNHLYFYWYRQILGQKVEFLVSFYNNEISEKSEIFDDQFSVERPDGSNFTLKIRSTKLEDSAMYFCASRTGGLRDRAREQYFGPGTRLTVT.

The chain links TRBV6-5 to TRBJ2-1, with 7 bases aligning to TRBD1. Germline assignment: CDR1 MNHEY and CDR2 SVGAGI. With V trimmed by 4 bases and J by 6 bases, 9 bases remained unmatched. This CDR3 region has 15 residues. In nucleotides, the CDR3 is TGTGCCAGCAGTTTACGACAGGGCAGGATCAATGAGCAGTTCTTC. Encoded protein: CASSLRQGRINEQFF.

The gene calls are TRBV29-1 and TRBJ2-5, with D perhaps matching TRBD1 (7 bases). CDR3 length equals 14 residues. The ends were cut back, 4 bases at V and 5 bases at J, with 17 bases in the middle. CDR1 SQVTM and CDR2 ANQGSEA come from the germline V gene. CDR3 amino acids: CSVVGRGVSETQYF. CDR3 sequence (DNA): TGCAGCGTTGTGGGCAGGGGGGTTAGCGAGACCCAGTACTTC.

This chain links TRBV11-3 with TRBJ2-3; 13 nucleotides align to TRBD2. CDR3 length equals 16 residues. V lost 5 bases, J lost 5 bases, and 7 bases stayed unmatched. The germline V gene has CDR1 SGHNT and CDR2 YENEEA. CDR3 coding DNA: TGTGCCAGCAGCACCGGGACTAGCGGGGCGGGAGATACGCAGTATTTT. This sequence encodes CASSTGTSGAGDTQYF.

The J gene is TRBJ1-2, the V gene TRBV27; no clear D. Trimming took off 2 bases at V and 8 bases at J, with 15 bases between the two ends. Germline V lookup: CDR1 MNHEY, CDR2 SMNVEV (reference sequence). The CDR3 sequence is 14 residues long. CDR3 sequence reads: CASSLTIGRAGYTF. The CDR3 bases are TGTGCCAGCAGTTTAACGATAGGCCGGGCGGGCTACACCTTC.

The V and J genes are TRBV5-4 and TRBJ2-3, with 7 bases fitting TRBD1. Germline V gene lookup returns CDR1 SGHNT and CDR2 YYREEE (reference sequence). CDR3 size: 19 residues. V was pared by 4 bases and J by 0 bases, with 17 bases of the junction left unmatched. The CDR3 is CASSRPGTAIPSSTDTQYF. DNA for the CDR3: TGTGCCAGCAGCCGGCCCGGGACAGCGATACCATCTAGCACAGATACGCAGTATTTT.

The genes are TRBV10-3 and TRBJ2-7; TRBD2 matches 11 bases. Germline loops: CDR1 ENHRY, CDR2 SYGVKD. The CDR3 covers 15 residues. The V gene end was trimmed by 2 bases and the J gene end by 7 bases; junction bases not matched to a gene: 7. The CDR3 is CAISETSGGTSEQYF. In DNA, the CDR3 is TGTGCCATCAGTGAGACTAGCGGGGGCACCTCTGAGCAGTACTTC.

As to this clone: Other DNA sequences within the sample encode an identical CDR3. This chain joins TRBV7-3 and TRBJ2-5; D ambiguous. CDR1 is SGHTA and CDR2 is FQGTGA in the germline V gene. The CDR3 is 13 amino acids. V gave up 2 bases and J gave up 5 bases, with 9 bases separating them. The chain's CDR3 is CASSLVPRETQYF. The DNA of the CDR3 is TGTGCCAGCAGCTTAGTGCCGAGGGAGACCCAGTACTTC.

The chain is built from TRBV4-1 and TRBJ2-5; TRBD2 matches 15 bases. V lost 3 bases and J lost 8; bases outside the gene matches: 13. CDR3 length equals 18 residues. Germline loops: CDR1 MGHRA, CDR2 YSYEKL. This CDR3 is CASSQYQTGLAGGRTQYF. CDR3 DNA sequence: TGCGCCAGCAGCCAGTACCAAACCGGACTAGCGGGGGGGAGAACCCAGTACTTC.

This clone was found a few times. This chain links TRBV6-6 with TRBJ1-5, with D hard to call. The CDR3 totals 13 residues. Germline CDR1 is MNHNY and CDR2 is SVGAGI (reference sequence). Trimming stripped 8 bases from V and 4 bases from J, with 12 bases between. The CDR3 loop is CASLERSNQPQHF. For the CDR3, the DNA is TGTGCCAGCCTGGAGAGGAGTAATCAGCCCCAGCATTTT.

CDR3 sequence (DNA): TGTGCCAGCAGCTTACGGGGGCTTGGCTACGAGCAGTACTTC. As protein: CASSLRGLGYEQYF. This chain uses TRBV11-3 with TRBJ2-7; D possibly matches TRBD1 or TRBD2 (6 bases each). Germline V CDR1 and CDR2: SGHNT, YENEEA. CDR3 length: 14 amino acids. The ends were cut back, 2 bases at V and 3 bases at J, with 11 bases in the middle.

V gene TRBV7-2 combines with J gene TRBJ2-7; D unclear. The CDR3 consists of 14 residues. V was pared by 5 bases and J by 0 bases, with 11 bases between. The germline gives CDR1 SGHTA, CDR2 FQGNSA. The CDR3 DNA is TGTGCCAGCAGCGCCGACTCGAGCTCCTACGAGCAGTACTTC. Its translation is CASSADSSSYEQYF.

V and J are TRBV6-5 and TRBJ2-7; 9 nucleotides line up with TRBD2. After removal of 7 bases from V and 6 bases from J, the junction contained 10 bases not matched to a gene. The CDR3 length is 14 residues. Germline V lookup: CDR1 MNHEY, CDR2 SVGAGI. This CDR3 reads CASTPGTSTSEQYF. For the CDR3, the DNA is TGTGCCAGCACCCCCGGGACTAGCACGAGCGAGCAGTACTTC.

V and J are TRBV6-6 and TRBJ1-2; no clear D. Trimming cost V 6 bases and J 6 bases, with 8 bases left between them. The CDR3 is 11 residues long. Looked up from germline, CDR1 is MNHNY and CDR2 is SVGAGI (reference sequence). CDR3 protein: CASSLGDGYTF. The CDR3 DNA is TGTGCCAGCAGCCTCGGAGATGGCTACACCTTC.